Below are 2 T cell receptor beta chains sequenced from a single sample in a study of blood T cells in healthy people across ages. Then a second PCR, running about 6 to 12 cycles, was carried out with a sample-barcoded 5' primer and a J-beta primer mix. MiXCR was run by TCRdb on the 5' RACE reads, yielding one entry per CDR3 protein. The table has 1.5 million to 2 million distinct CDR3 sequences, about 39% seen once. Material for sequencing was blood. All receptors come from a human donor in good health.

V and J are TRBV27 and TRBJ2-3; 9 bases fit TRBD2. This CDR3 contains 14 residues. The J segment lost 8 bases and the V segment lost 5 bases, leaving 8 bases of the junction unmatched. The germline V gene has CDR1 MNHEY and CDR2 SMNVEV (reference sequence). The CDR3 is CASSLERGARTQYF. The CDR3 DNA reads as TGTGCCAGCAGTCTCGAGCGGGGGGCCCGTACGCAGTATTTT.

This clonotype appeared a few times. V and J are TRBV5-4 and TRBJ2-7, with 8 bases fitting TRBD2. V lost 6 bases to trimming and J lost 6 bases; unmatched junction nucleotides: 8. Germline-derived CDR1 and CDR2 are SGHNT and YYREEE (reference sequence). The CDR3 is 13 amino acids. The CDR3 is CASKTGGRAEQYF. As DNA, the CDR3 is TGTGCCAGCAAGACGGGGGGGAGGGCCGAGCAGTACTTC.